This T cell receptor (beta chain) derives from a study of persistence of HIV-infected CD4 T cells. Overall study context: Donors were ART-treated; their CMV- and Gag-responding CD4+ T cells were isolated. Suppressive ART had lasted a median of roughly 8 years.

There are 17 residues in the CDR3. Germline CDR1 SGHAT, CDR2 FQNNGV. V trimming: 3 bases; J trimming: 6 bases; junction bases outside the gene matches: 14. This was the immunoSEQ version 4 assay in survey mode. The method was immunoSEQ multiplex PCR; TCRdb's version includes in-frame clones alone and lacks a portion of them. Among 40,000 to 55,000 clones listed, more than 70% were seen once. Comment on this clone: The antigen is unknown.

Cells were stimulated with CMV-infected fibroblast lysates at 10 ug/mL. CD40L-negative CD69-negative CD45RO-high memory CD4+ T cells were sorted as populations depleted of antigen-responding cells. Suppressive ART was started during chronic HIV-1 infection in these adults. The source was CD4+ T cells sorted from PBMCs after approximately 19-hour stimulation, collected from a patient who received antiretroviral therapy. The chain is built from TRBV11-2 and TRBJ2-1; TRBD1 agrees at 7 bases. The sequence was collected from an adult man with HIV who was CMV-seropositive. CDR3 loop: CASSFRPNRGPGNEQFF. For the CDR3, the DNA is TGTGCCAGCAGCTTTAGGCCTAACAGGGGTCCGGGCAATGAGCAGTTCTTC. Variable domain in full (rest from reference TRBV11-2 and TRBJ2-1): EAGVAQSPRYKIIEKRQSVAFWCNPISGHATLYWYQQILGQGPKLLIQFQNNGVVDDSQLPKDRFSAERLKGVDSTLKIQPAKLEDSAVYLCASSFRPNRGPGNEQFFGPGTRLTVL.